What follows describes a single T cell receptor (delta chain). This clone is medium-sized (0.01 to 0.1%). What this receptor recognizes is not known. Base qualities are not provided; no much larger clone lies one nucleotide away. At the DNA level, this CDR3 is encoded by other sequences in the same sample as well. The CDR3 sequence holds 17 residues, the cysteine and phenylalanine included. The CDR3 DNA has 51 bases and is translated from base 1. V lost 3 bases and J lost 2 bases; the stretch between them is 21 bases long. CDR1 and CDR2 are read off the germline V gene as GEAIGNYY and EKD. This record belongs to a study of gamma-delta T cells after stem cell transplantation (dated by TCRdb to about 2016). Library preparation used RT-PCR. Sequencing was performed on an Illumina MiSeq. The public reads were reprocessed by TCRdb using CATT, and rows of matching DNA were later combined. Present in this sample are around 2,000 delta-chain clones, approximately 3% of which were seen just once. 21% of the sample is in the top ten clones.

The receptor was derived from a human donor. It is not recorded whose cells these are; they may come from a transplant donor. Sequenced: gamma-delta T cells. The receptor chain draws on TRDV2 and TRDJ1; perhaps TRDD2 is the D gene, with 5 bases matching. Here is the DNA: TGTGCCTGTGACGTCCTATCGGGACCTAAACTGACCGATAAACTCATCTTT. This sequence encodes CACDVLSGPKLTDKLIF.